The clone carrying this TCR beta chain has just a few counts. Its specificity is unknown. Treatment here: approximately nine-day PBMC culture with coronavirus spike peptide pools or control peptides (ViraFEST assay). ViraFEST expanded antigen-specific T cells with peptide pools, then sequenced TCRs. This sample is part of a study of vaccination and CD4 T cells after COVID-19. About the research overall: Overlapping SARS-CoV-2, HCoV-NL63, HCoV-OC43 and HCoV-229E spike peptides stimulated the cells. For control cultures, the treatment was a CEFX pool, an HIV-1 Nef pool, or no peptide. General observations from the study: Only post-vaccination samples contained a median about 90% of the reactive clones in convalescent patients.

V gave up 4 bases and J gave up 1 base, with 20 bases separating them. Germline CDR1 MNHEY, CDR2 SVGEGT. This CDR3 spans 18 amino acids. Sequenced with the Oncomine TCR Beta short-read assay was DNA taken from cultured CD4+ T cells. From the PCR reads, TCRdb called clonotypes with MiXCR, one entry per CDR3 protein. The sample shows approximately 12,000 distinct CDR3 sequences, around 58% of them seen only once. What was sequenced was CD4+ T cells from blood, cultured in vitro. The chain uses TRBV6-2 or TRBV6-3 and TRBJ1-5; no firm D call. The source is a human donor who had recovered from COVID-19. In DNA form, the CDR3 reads TGTGCCAGCAGTTTGACCCTTGTAGGTGGGTTAAGCAATCAGCCCCAGCATTTT. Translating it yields CASSLTLVGGLSNQPQHF.